The entry that follows covers one T cell receptor beta chain sequence. Sequenced by immunoSEQ multiplex PCR; TCRdb stores in-frame clones only, minus some. The repertoire holds almost 200,000 clones, about 85% seen once, with 0.9% to 0.95% in the top ten. The CDR3 is 14 amino acids. Per germline, CDR1 MGHRA and CDR2 YSYEKL. Trimming took 4 bases from V and 6 from J; bases not matched to a gene: 5. This sample stems from a study of blood T cell repertoires in COVID-19. Sequenced sample: peripheral blood. This rearrangement joins TRBV4-1 to TRBJ1-5, with 8 nucleotides matching TRBD1. This clonotype originated in a man between 60 and 75 years old with COVID-19, enrolled during active disease. The CDR3 loop is CASSLGQGSQPQHF. The CDR3 DNA is TGCGCCAGCAGCCTCGGACAGGGCAGTCAGCCCCAGCATTTT.